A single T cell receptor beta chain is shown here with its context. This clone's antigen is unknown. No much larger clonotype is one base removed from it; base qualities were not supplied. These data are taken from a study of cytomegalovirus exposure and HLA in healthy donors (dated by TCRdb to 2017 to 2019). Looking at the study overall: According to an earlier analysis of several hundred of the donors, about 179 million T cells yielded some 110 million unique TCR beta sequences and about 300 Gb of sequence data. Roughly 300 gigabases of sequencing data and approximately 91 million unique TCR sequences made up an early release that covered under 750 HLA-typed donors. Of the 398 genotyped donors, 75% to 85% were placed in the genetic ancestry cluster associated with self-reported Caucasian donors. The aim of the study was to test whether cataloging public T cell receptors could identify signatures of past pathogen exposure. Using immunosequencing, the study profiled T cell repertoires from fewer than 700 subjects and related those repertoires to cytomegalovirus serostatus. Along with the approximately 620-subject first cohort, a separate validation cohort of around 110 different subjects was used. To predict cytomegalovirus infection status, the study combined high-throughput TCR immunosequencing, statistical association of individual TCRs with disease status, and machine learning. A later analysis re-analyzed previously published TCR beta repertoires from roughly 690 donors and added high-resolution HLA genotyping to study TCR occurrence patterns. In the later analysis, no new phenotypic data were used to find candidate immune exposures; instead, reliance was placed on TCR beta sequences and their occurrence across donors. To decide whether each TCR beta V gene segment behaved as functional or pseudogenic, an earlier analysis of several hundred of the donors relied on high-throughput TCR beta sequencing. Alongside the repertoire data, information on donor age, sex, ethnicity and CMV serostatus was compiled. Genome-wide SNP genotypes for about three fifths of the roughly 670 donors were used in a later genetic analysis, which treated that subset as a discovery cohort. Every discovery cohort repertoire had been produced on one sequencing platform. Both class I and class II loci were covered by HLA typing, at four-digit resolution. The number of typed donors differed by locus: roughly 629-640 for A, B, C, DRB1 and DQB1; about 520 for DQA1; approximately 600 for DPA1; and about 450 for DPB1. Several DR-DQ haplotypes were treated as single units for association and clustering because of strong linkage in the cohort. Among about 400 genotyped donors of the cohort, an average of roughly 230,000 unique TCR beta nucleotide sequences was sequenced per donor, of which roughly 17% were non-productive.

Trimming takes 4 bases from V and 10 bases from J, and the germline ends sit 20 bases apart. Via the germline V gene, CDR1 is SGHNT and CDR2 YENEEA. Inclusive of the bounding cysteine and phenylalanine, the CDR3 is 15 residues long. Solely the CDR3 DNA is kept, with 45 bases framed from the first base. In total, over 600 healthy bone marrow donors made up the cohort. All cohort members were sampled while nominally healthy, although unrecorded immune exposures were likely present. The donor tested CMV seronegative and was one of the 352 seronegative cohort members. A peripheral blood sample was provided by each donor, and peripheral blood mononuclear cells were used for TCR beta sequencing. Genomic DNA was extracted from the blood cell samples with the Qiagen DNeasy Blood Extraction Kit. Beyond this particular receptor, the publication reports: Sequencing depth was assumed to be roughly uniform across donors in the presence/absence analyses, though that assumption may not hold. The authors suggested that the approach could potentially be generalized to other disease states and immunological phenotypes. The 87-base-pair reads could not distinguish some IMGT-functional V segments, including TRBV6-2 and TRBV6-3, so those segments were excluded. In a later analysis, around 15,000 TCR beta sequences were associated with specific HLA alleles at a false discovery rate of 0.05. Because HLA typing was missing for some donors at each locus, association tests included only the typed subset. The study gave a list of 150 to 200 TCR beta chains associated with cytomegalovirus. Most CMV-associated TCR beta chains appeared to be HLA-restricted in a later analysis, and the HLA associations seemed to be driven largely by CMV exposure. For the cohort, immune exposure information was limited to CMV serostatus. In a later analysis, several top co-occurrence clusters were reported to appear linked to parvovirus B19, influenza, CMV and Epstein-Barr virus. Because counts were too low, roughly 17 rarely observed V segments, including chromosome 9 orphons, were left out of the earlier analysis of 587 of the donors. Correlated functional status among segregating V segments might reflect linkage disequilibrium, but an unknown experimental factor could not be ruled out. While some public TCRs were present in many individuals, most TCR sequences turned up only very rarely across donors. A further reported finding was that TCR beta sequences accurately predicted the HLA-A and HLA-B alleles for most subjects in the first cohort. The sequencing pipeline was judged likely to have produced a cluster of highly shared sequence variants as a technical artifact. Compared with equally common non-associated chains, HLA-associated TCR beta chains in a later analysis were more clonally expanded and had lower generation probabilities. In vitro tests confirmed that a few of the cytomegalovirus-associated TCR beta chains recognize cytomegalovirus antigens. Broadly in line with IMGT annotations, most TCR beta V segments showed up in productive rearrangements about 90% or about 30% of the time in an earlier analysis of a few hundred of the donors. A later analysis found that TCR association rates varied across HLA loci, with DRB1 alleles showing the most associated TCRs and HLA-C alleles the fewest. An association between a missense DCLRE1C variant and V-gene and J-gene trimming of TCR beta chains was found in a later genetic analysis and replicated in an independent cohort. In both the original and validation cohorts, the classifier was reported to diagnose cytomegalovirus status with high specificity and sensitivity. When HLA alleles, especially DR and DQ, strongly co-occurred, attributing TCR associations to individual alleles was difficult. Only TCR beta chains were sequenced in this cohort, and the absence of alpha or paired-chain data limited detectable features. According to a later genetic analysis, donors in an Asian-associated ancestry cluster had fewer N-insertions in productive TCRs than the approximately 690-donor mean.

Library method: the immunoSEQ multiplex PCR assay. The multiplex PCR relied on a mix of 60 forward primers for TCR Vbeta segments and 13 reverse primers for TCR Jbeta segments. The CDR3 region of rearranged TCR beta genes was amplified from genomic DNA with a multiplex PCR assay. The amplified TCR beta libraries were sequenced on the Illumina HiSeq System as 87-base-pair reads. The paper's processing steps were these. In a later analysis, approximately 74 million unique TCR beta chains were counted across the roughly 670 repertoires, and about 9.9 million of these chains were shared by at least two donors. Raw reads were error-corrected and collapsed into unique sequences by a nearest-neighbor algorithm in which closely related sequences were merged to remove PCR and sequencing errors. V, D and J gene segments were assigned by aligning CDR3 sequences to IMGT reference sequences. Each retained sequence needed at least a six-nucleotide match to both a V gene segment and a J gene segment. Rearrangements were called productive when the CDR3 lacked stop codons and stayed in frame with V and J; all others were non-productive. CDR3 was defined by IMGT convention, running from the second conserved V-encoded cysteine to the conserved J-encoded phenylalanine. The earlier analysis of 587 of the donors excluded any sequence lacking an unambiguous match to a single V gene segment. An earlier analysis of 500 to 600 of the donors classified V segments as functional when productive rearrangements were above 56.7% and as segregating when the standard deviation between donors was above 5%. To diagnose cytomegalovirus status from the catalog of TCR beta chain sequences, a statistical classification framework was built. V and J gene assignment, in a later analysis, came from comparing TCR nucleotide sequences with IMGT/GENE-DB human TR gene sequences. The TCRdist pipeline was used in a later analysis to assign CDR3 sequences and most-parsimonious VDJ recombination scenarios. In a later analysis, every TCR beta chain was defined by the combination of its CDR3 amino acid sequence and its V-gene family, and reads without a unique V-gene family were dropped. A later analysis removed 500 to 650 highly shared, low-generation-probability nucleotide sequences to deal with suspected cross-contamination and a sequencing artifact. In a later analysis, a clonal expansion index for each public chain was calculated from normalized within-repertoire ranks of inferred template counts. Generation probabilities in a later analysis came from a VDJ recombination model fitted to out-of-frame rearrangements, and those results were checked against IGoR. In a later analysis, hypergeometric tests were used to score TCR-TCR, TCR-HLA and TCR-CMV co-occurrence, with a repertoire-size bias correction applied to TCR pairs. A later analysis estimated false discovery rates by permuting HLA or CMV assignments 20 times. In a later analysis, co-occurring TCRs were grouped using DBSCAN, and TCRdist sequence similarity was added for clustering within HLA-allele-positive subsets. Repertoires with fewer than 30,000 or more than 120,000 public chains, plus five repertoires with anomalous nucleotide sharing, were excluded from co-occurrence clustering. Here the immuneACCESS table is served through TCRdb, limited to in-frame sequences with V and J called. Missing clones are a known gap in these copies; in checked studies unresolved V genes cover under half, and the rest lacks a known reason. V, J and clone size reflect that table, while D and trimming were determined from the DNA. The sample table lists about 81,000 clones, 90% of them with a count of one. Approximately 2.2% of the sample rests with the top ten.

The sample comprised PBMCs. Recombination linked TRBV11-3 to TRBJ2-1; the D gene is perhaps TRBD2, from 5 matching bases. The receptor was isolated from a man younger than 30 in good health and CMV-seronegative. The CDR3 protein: CASSSTRLLCSEQFF. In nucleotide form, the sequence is TGTGCCAGCAGCTCCACCCGACTACTCTGCAGCGAGCAGTTCTTC.